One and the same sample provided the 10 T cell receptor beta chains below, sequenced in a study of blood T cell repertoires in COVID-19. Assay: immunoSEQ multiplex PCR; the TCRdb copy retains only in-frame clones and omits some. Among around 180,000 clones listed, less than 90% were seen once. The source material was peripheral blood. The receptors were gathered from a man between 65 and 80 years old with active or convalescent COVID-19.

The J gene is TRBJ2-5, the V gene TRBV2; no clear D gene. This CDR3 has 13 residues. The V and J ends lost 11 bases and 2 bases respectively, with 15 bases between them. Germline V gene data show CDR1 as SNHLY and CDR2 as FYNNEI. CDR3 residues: CAFHDFGQETQYF. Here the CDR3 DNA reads TGTGCCTTCCACGACTTTGGGCAAGAGACCCAGTACTTC.

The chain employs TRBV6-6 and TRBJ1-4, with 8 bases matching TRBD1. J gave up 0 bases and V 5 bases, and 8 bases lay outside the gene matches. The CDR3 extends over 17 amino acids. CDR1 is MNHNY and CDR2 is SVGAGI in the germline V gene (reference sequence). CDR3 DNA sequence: TGTGCCAGCAGTCCACAGGACAGGGCTGCAACTAATGAAAAACTGTTTTTT. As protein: CASSPQDRAATNEKLFF.

CDR3 residues: CAWTGQSTGANVLTF. The CDR3 nucleotides read TGTGCCTGGACAGGACAGTCTACTGGGGCCAACGTCCTGACTTTC. This rearrangement joins TRBV30 to TRBJ2-6; a possible D gene is TRBD1 (6 bases). This CDR3 spans 15 amino acids. Germline V lookup: CDR1 GTSNPN, CDR2 SVGIG (reference sequence). Trimming pared 4 bases from V and 2 bases from J, leaving 12 bases between.

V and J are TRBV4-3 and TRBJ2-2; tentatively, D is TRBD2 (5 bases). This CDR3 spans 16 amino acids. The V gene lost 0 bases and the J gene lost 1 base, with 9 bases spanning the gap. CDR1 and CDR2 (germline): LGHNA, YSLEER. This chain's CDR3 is CASSQDRGLNTGELFF. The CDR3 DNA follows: TGCGCCAGCAGCCAAGATAGAGGACTGAACACCGGGGAGCTGTTTTTT.

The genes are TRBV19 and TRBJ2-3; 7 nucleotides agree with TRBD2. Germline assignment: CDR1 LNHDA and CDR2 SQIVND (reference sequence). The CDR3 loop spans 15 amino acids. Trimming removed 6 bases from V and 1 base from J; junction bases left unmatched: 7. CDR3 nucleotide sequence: TGTGCCAGTAGGACGGGGGGAGGAGGCACAGATACGCAGTATTTT. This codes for CASRTGGGGTDTQYF.

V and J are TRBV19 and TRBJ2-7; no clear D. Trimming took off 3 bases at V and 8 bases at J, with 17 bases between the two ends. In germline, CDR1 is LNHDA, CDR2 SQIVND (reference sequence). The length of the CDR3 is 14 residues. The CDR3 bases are TGTGCCAGTAGTATTTTGTCCGAACCTACGCAGCAGTACTTC. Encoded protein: CASSILSEPTQQYF.

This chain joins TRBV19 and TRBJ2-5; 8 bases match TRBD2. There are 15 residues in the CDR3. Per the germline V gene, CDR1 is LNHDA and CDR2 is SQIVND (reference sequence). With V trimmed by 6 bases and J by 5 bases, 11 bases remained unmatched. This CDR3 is CASRRGGVGFETQYF. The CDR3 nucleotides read TGTGCCAGTAGACGGGGGGGCGTTGGTTTTGAGACCCAGTACTTC. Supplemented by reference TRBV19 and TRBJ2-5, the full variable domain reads DGGITQSPKYLFRKEGQNVTLSCEQNLNHDAMYWYRQDPGQGLRLIYYSQIVNDFQKGDIAEGYSVSREKKESFPLTVTSAQKNPTAFYLCASRRGGVGFETQYFGPGTRLLVL.

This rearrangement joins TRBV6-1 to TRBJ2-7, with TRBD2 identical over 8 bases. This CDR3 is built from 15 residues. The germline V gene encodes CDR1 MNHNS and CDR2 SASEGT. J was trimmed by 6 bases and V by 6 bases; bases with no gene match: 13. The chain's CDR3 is CASRDPGLVNREQYF. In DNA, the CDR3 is TGTGCCAGCAGAGACCCGGGACTAGTGAATCGCGAGCAGTACTTC.

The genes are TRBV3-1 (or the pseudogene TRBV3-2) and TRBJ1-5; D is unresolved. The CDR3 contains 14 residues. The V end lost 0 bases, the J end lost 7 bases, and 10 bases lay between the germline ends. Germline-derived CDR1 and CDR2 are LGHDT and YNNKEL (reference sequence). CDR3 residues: CASSQDGVRQPQHF. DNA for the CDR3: TGTGCCAGCAGCCAAGACGGGGTAAGGCAGCCCCAGCATTTT.

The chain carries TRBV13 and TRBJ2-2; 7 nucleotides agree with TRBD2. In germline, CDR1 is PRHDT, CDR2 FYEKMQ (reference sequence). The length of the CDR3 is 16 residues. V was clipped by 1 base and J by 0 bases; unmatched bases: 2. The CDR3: CASSLAGRSNTGELFF. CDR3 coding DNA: TGTGCCAGCAGCTTAGCCGGGAGGTCGAACACCGGGGAGCTGTTTTTT.